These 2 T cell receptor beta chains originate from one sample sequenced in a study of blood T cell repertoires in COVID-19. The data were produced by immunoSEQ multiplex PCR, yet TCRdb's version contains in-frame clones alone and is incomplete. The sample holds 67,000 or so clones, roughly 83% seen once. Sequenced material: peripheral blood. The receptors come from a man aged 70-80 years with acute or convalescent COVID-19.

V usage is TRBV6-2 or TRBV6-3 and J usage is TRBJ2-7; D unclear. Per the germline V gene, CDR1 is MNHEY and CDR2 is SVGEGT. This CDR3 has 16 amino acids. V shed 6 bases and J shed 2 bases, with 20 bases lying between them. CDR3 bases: TGTGCCAGCAGCCTTTTAGCCAAAGGATCGACCTACGAGCAGTACTTC. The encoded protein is CASSLLAKGSTYEQYF.

The CDR3 region has the DNA TGTGCCAGTAGCGCGGACAGGAGTCAAGAGACCCAGTACTTC. Its protein product is CASSADRSQETQYF. The genes are TRBV19 and TRBJ2-5; 7 nucleotides align to TRBD1. V lost 6 bases and J lost 2; bases outside the gene matches: 6. Germline assignment: CDR1 LNHDA and CDR2 SQIVND (reference sequence). The CDR3 extends over 14 amino acids.